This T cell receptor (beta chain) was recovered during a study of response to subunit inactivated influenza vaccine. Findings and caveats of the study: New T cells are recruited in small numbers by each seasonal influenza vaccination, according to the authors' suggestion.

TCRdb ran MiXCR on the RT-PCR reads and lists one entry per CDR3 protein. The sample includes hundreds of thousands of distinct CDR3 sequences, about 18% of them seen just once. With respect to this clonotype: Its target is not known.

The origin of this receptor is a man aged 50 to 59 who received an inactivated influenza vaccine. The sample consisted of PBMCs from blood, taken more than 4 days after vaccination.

The CDR3 reads CAGTGEYEQYF. The CDR3 nucleotides read TGCGCAGGGACAGGGGAGTACGAGCAGTACTTC. The V gene is TRBV4-3, the J gene TRBJ2-7; 10 bases fit TRBD1. The CDR3 spans 11 residues. Germline V gives CDR1 LGHNA, CDR2 YSLEER.